The TCR beta chain described here comes from a study of T cell repertoires in cytomegalovirus infection. Germline V CDR1 and CDR2: SGHTA, FQGNSA. The CDR3 spans 12 residues. Trimming took off 0 bases at V and 4 bases at J, with 0 bases between the two ends. In its sample, this clonotype was seen many times. From the reads, TCRdb called clonotypes with MiXCR, one entry per CDR3 protein. The sample includes approximately 76,000 distinct CDR3 sequences, roughly 3.5% of them seen just once. This clonotype was obtained from a human donor in good health (CMV status not recorded). Some clones in this sample may be carry-over from other donors' samples. The specimen was PBMCs. The V and J genes are TRBV7-2 and TRBJ2-2; D not resolved. CDR3 in amino acids: CASSLATGELFF. The CDR3 DNA reads as TGTGCCAGCAGCTTAGCCACCGGGGAGCTGTTTTTT.